This T cell receptor (beta chain) stems from a study of shared clonotypes between healthy human individuals. V lost 5 bases and J 6 bases, leaving 8 bases between the germline ends. The CDR3 has 12 amino acids. The germline gives CDR1 MNHNS, CDR2 SASEGT. This clone appeared a single time. The input for sorted-subset replicate PCRs was roughly 180 ng DNA, around 27,000 T cell genomes. Libraries were prepared by immunoSEQ multiplex PCR; TCRdb keeps only in-frame clonotypes and omits some of them. The sample shows more than 200,000 clones, 65% of them seen only once. This chain joins TRBV6-1 and TRBJ2-4; D unresolved. The source of this sequence is a man aged 30 to 39 in good health. Sequenced input: memory CD4+ T cells sorted from blood. Documented subset: CD45RA-negative fraction. The CDR3 loop is CASSRITNIQYF. The CDR3 region has the DNA TGTGCCAGCAGTCGAATAACAAACATTCAGTACTTC.